One and the same sample provided the 27 T cell receptor beta chains below, sequenced in a study of control samples from healthy donors and cancer patients. Libraries were prepared by immunoSEQ multiplex PCR; TCRdb keeps only in-frame clonotypes and omits some of them. The sample lists around 89,000 clones, around 82% occurring once. Material for sequencing was blood. Receptor source: a woman aged 55-75 years in good health.

The chain has TRBV5-5 and TRBJ2-1; D is perhaps TRBD1 or TRBD2 (5 bases each). The V end was cut by 0 bases, the J end by 7 bases, with 11 bases between. The CDR3 covers 14 residues. From germline, CDR1 is SGHKS and CDR2 YYEKEE (reference sequence). CDR3 in DNA: TGTGCCAGCAGCTTGGGAGGGGTTAGGAATGAGCAGTTCTTC. Its translation: CASSLGGVRNEQFF.

The chain has TRBV3-1 (or the pseudogene TRBV3-2) and TRBJ2-7; D could derive from TRBD1 or TRBD2 (7 bases each). V lost 5 bases to trimming and J lost 3 bases, with 14 bases between them. The CDR3 sequence is 14 residues long. The germline CDR1 and CDR2 sequences are LGHDT and YNNKEL (reference sequence). CDR3 region: CASSYQGGNYEQYF. CDR3 nucleotides: TGTGCCAGCAGCTACCAGGGGGGGAACTACGAGCAGTACTTC.

The rearrangement joins TRBV3-1 (or the pseudogene TRBV3-2) to TRBJ2-3, with 10 bases identical to TRBD1. With V trimmed by 4 bases and J by 2 bases, 9 bases remained unmatched. In germline, CDR1 is LGHDT, CDR2 YNNKEL (reference sequence). This CDR3 has 17 residues. CDR3 nucleotides: TGTGCCAGCAGCCCTTGGACAGGGGGGACTGTCACAGATACGCAGTATTTT. It codes for CASSPWTGGTVTDTQYF.

The CDR3 is CASSLNQGEAFF. CDR3 bases: TGTGCCAGCAGTTTAAACCAGGGGGAAGCTTTCTTT. The chain combines TRBV28 with TRBJ1-1; possibly TRBD1 for D (6 bases). V was trimmed by 2 bases and J by 8 bases, leaving 9 bases between them. This CDR3 is built from 12 residues. Germline assignment: CDR1 MDHEN and CDR2 SYDVKM.

The chain recombines TRBV20-1 with TRBJ2-7; D could derive from TRBD1 or TRBD2 (5 bases each). Looked up from germline, CDR1 is DFQATT and CDR2 is SNEGSKA (reference sequence). V was pared by 3 bases and J by 2 bases, with 11 bases between. The CDR3 is made up of 13 amino acids. The chain's CDR3 is CSASLREPYEQYF. As DNA, the CDR3 is TGCAGTGCTAGTCTCAGGGAGCCCTACGAGCAGTACTTC.

J is TRBJ2-3 and V is TRBV3-1 (or the pseudogene TRBV3-2); 10 nucleotides match TRBD2. Trimming at V came to 2 bases and at J to 5 bases, leaving 4 bases not matched to a gene. CDR3 size: 15 residues. CDR1 and CDR2 (germline): LGHDT, YNNKEL (reference sequence). Here the CDR3 DNA reads TGTGCCAGCAGCCAAAGCGGGGGGGCCGTAGATACGCAGTATTTT. Encoded protein: CASSQSGGAVDTQYF.

This chain uses TRBV6-5 with TRBJ2-2; D is perhaps TRBD2 (6 bases). Germline-derived CDR1 and CDR2 are MNHEY and SVGAGI. The ends were cut back, 6 bases at V and 3 bases at J, with 11 bases in the middle. This CDR3 spans 14 amino acids. CDR3 sequence: CASRNGGDTGELFF. DNA of the CDR3: TGTGCCAGCAGGAACGGGGGAGACACCGGGGAGCTGTTTTTT.

This clone has a single count. The chain joins TRBV6-4 to TRBJ1-4; 8 bases align to TRBD1. Germline V gene lookup returns CDR1 MRHNA and CDR2 SNTAGT. The CDR3 spans 14 residues. V shed 6 bases, J shed 5 bases, and the junction held 5 bases outside the gene matches. CDR3 region: CASRFRDRNEKLFF. CDR3 in DNA: TGTGCCAGCAGGTTCCGGGACAGGAATGAAAAACTGTTTTTT.

The chain uses TRBV12-3 or TRBV12-4 and TRBJ1-3; D uncertain. Trimming cost V 1 base and J 5 bases, with 0 bases left between them. The CDR3 has 11 residues. CDR3 bases: TGTGCCAGCAGTTTAGGAAACACCATATATTTT. This translates into CASSLGNTIYF.

This clone was detected only a few times. The V gene is TRBV10-3, the J gene TRBJ2-7; D might be TRBD2 (5 bases). Trimming removed 11 bases at V and 4 bases at J, with 12 bases between. Germline V gene lookup returns CDR1 ENHRY and CDR2 SYGVKD. This CDR3 is 11 amino acids long. The CDR3 reads CAASSSYEQYF. The CDR3 nucleotides are TGTGCCGCCTCTAGCTCATACGAGCAGTACTTC.

The rearrangement links TRBV7-2 to TRBJ1-1; 7 bases agree with TRBD1. The CDR3 length is 15 residues. In germline, CDR1 is SGHTA, CDR2 FQGNSA. J gave up 6 bases and V 4 bases, and 11 bases lay outside the gene matches. CDR3 protein: CASSSDPRQGAEAFF. The CDR3 coding sequence is TGTGCCAGCAGCTCGGATCCTCGTCAGGGGGCTGAAGCTTTCTTT.

The chain carries TRBV19 and TRBJ2-7; 12 nucleotides align to TRBD2. CDR3 size: 15 residues. Germline V gene data show CDR1 as LNHDA and CDR2 as SQIVND (reference sequence). J gave up 2 bases and V 3 bases, and 2 bases lay outside the gene matches. CDR3 sequence (DNA): TGTGCCAGTAGTATCTCTAGCGGGGGGGCCTACGAGCAGTACTTC. Its translation: CASSISSGGAYEQYF.

V is TRBV6-1 and J is TRBJ1-2, with TRBD1 matching over 7 bases. Germline assignment: CDR1 MNHNS and CDR2 SASEGT. This CDR3 has 17 amino acids. V was pared by 1 base and J by 4 bases, with 12 bases of the junction left unmatched. Here the CDR3 reads CASSEDARGSLGYGYTF. CDR3 bases: TGTGCCAGCAGTGAAGACGCCAGGGGGAGTCTTGGCTATGGCTACACCTTC.

V usage is TRBV19 and J usage is TRBJ2-1; the D gene is possibly TRBD1 (5 bases). This CDR3 has 14 residues. V lost 1 base, J lost 6 bases, and 10 bases lay in between. Germline CDR1 is LNHDA and CDR2 is SQIVND (reference sequence). CDR3: CASSIVGRVNEQFF. Here the CDR3 DNA reads TGTGCCAGTAGTATAGTCGGCAGGGTCAATGAGCAGTTCTTC.

V gene TRBV19 combines with J gene TRBJ2-2; 12 positions match TRBD1. The CDR3 runs 15 residues. Germline CDR1 and CDR2: LNHDA and SQIVND (reference sequence). V shed 6 bases, J shed 8 bases, and the junction held 7 bases outside the gene matches. The DNA of the CDR3 is TGTGCCAGTAGCAAGGGACAGGGGGCAACGGGGGAGCTGTTTTTT. This encodes CASSKGQGATGELFF.

The chain links TRBV5-1 to TRBJ1-5; 10 positions match TRBD1. Germline CDR1 SGHRS, CDR2 YFSETQ. The V and J ends lost 4 bases and 4 bases, in that order; junction bases with no gene match: 2. The length of the CDR3 is 14 residues. CDR3 nucleotide sequence: TGCGCCAGCAGCCAGGGACAGGGGAATCAGCCCCAGCATTTT. Residues: CASSQGQGNQPQHF.

The chain has TRBV18 and TRBJ2-5; D is perhaps TRBD1 (7 bases). This CDR3 is built from 18 residues. From germline, CDR1 is KGHSH and CDR2 LQKENI. Trimming stripped 3 bases from V and 5 bases from J, with 25 bases between. The CDR3: CASSPRRDSRYLKETQYF. DNA of the CDR3: TGTGCCAGCTCACCCCGGAGGGACAGCCGATATCTAAAGGAGACCCAGTACTTC.

V is TRBV5-1 and J is TRBJ2-2; D might be TRBD1 or TRBD2, each matching 6 bases. CDR1 is SGHRS and CDR2 is YFSETQ in the germline V gene. Trimming took off 4 bases at V and 4 bases at J, with 14 bases between the two ends. The CDR3 length is 15 residues. CDR3 coding DNA: TGCGCCAGCAGCCCGGGGGCCACGGTCACCGGGGAGCTGTTTTTT. This encodes CASSPGATVTGELFF.

V gene TRBV7-2 combines with J gene TRBJ2-7, with 7 bases aligning to TRBD2. Germline V gene lookup returns CDR1 SGHTA and CDR2 FQGNSA. The CDR3 is 14 amino acids. V trimming: 1 base; J trimming: 2 bases; junction bases outside the gene matches: 2. The CDR3 loop is CASSLGGSPYEQYF. CDR3 bases: TGTGCCAGCAGCTTAGGCGGGAGTCCCTACGAGCAGTACTTC.

This clone was seen just once. The chain has TRBV28 and TRBJ1-5; possibly TRBD1 for D (5 bases). V lost 4 bases and J 4 bases, leaving 8 bases between the germline ends. CDR1 is MDHEN, CDR2 SYDVKM, per germline. The CDR3 spans 13 residues. The CDR3 DNA reads as TGTGCCAGCAGTTCTTCAGGGAATCAGCCCCAGCATTTT. It is translated as CASSSSGNQPQHF.

This chain connects TRBV6-2 or TRBV6-3 to TRBJ1-2, with D uncertain. The CDR3 covers 15 residues. V was cut by 6 bases and J by 3 bases, with 17 bases left in between. Germline values: CDR1 MNHEY, CDR2 SVGEGT. The CDR3 loop is CASSTRLLIYYGYTF. The CDR3 bases are TGTGCCAGCAGCACACGGTTACTAATCTACTATGGCTACACCTTC.

The chain employs TRBV28 and TRBJ1-6; TRBD1 aligns across 9 bases. The CDR3 has 15 amino acids. Per the germline V gene, CDR1 is MDHEN and CDR2 is SYDVKM. Trimming took 2 bases from V and 5 from J; bases not matched to a gene: 1. CDR3 in amino acids: CASSLGDRDNSPLHF. The CDR3 nucleotides read TGTGCCAGCAGTTTAGGGGACAGGGATAATTCACCCCTCCACTTT.

The chain couples TRBV2 to TRBJ2-6, with D uncertain. Trimming removed 5 bases at V and 0 bases at J, with 5 bases between. CDR3 length equals 14 residues. Germline values: CDR1 SNHLY, CDR2 FYNNEI. CDR3 sequence (DNA): TGTGCCAGCAGTTCGGCCTCTGGGGCCAACGTCCTGACTTTC. Its protein is CASSSASGANVLTF.

This clone was seen only a few times. This chain uses TRBV5-1 with TRBJ1-4, with TRBD1 matching 9 bases. After removal of 4 bases from V and 7 bases from J, the junction contained 8 bases not matched to a gene. The germline V gene has CDR1 SGHRS and CDR2 YFSETQ. This CDR3 has 15 residues. CDR3 nucleotides: TGCGCCAGCAGCCGTACAGGGGGCACTGGTGAAAAACTGTTTTTT. Protein product: CASSRTGGTGEKLFF.

The chain joins TRBV5-6 to TRBJ2-7; 8 bases are a match to TRBD1. Germline-derived CDR1 and CDR2 are SGHDT and YYEEEE. CDR3 length: 15 residues. Trimming took 4 bases from V and 3 from J; bases not matched to a gene: 9. The CDR3 DNA reads TGTGCCAGCAGCACTCCCGGGACAGGCGACTACGAGCAGTACTTC. Amino acid sequence: CASSTPGTGDYEQYF.

The rearrangement joins TRBV10-3 to TRBJ2-1; D gene ambiguous. The germline V gene encodes CDR1 ENHRY and CDR2 SYGVKD. The CDR3 is made up of 11 amino acids. The germline V and J ends were trimmed by 8 bases and 6 bases, with 8 bases remaining between them. The CDR3 DNA follows: TGTGCCATCGGCGTAGCCAATGAGCAGTTCTTC. Protein sequence: CAIGVANEQFF.

This rearrangement joins TRBV7-2 to TRBJ2-1; maybe TRBD2 (5 bases). Germline V CDR1 and CDR2: SGHTA, FQGNSA. This CDR3 spans 16 amino acids. Trimming removed 1 base from V and 9 bases from J, with 19 bases in between. The CDR3 loop reads CASSLGPRAVHSEQFF. In DNA form, the CDR3 reads TGTGCCAGCAGCTTAGGCCCGCGGGCCGTTCATAGTGAGCAGTTCTTC. The full variable domain, rest sourced from reference TRBV7-2 and TRBJ2-1, is GAGVSQSPSNKVTEKGKDVELRCDPISGHTALYWYRQSLGQGLEFLIYFQGNSAPDKSGLPSDRFSAERTGGSVSTLTIQRTQQEDSAVYLCASSLGPRAVHSEQFFGPGTRLTVL.